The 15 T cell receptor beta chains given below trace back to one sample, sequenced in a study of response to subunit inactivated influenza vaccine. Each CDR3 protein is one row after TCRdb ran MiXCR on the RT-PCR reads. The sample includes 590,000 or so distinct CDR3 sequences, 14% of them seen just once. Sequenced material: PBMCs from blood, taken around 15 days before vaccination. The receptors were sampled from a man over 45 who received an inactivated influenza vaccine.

The CDR3 sequence: CASEGGGTDTQYF. DNA of the CDR3: TGTGCCTCCGAGGGGGGTGGAACAGATACGCAGTATTTT. The V gene is TRBV12-3 or TRBV12-4, the J gene TRBJ2-3; TRBD1 or TRBD2 may be the D gene (6 bases each). Trimming removed 11 bases at V and 3 bases at J, with 15 bases between. The CDR3 totals 13 residues.

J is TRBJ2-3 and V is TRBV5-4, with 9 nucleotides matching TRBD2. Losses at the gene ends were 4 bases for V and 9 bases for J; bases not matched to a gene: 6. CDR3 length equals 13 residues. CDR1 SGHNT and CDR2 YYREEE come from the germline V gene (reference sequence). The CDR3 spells CASSIAGAATQYF. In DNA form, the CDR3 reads TGTGCCAGCAGCATAGCGGGAGCAGCCACGCAGTATTTT. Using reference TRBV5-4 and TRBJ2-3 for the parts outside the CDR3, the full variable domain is ETGVTQSPTHLIKTRGQQVTLRCSSQSGHNTVSWYQQALGQGPQFIFQYYREEENGRGNFPPRFSGLQFPNYSSELNVNALELDDSALYLCASSIAGAATQYFGPGTRLTVL.

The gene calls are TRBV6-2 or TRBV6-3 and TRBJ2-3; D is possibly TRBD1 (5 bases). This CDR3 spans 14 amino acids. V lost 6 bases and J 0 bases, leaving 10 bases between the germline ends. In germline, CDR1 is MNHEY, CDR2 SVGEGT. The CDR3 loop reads CASRSDSSTDTQYF. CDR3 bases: TGTGCCAGCAGGAGTGACAGTAGCACAGATACGCAGTATTTT.

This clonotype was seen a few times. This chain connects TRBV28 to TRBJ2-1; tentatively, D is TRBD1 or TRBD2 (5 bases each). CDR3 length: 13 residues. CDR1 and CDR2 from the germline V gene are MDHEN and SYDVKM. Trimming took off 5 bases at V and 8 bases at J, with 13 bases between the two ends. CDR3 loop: CASSRLRGDEQFF. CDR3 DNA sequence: TGTGCCAGCAGTCGACTAAGGGGCGATGAGCAGTTCTTC.

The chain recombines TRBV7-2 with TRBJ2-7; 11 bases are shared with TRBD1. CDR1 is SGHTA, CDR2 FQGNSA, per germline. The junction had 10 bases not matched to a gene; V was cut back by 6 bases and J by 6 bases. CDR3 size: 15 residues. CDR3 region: CASRLPGTGGSEQYF. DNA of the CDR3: TGTGCCAGCAGGCTTCCCGGGACAGGGGGAAGCGAGCAGTACTTC.

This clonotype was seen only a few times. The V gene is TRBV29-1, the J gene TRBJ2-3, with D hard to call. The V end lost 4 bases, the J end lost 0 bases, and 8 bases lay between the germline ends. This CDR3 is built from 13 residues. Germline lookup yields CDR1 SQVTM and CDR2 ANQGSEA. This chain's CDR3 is CSVATTSTDTQYF. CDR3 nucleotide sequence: TGCAGCGTTGCGACGACTAGCACAGATACGCAGTATTTT.

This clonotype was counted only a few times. The CDR3 here is CSVAQGMGKETQYF. In DNA, the CDR3 is TGCAGCGTTGCCCAGGGGATGGGTAAAGAGACCCAGTACTTC. The gene calls are TRBV29-1 and TRBJ2-5, with D perhaps TRBD1 (6 bases). This CDR3 is built from 14 residues. Germline lookup yields CDR1 SQVTM and CDR2 ANQGSEA. The V end was cut by 4 bases, the J end by 3 bases, with 15 bases between. Filled out from reference TRBV29-1 and TRBJ2-5, the complete variable domain reads SAVISQKPSRDICQRGTSLTIQCQVDSQVTMMFWYRQQPGQSLTLIATANQGSEATYESGFVIDKFPISRPNLTFSTLTVSNMSPEDSSIYLCSVAQGMGKETQYFGPGTRLLVL.

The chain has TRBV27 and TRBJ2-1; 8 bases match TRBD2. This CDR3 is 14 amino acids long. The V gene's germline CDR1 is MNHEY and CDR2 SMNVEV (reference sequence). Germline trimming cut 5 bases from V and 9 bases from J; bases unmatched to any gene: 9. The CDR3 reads CASSLRTSRGEQFF. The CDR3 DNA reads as TGTGCCAGCAGTCTAAGGACTAGCCGCGGTGAGCAGTTCTTC.

The CDR3 reads CAISDPGRVYNEQFF. CDR3 sequence (DNA): TGTGCCATCAGTGACCCAGGGAGAGTATACAATGAGCAGTTCTTC. V is TRBV10-3 and J is TRBJ2-1, with D possibly called TRBD1 or TRBD2 (5 bases each). Per germline, CDR1 ENHRY and CDR2 SYGVKD. The CDR3 extends over 15 amino acids. Trimming left V 3 bases short and J 4 bases short, with 13 bases between.

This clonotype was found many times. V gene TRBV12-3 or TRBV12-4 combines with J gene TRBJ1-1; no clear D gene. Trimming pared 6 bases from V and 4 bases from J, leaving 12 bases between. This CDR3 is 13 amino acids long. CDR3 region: CASSLREVTEAFF. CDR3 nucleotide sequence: TGTGCCAGCAGCCTCCGGGAGGTCACTGAAGCTTTCTTT.

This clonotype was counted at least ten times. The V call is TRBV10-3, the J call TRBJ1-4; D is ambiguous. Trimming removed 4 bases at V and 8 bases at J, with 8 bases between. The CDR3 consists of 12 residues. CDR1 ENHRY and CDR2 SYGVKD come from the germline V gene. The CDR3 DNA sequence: TGTGCCATCAGTGGCAGCGAGGAAAAACTGTTTTTT. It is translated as CAISGSEEKLFF.

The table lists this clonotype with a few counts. CDR3 residues: CASSSREIQETQYF. The CDR3 DNA reads as TGTGCCAGCAGTTCTCGGGAAATCCAAGAGACCCAGTACTTC. This chain links TRBV28 with TRBJ2-5; D perhaps matches TRBD2 (5 bases). V was pared by 4 bases and J by 1 base, with 10 bases between. Germline loops: CDR1 MDHEN, CDR2 SYDVKM. CDR3 length: 14 amino acids.

CDR3 in amino acids: CSVPGPTGGEQYF. The CDR3 DNA sequence: TGCAGCGTTCCGGGACCGACAGGTGGCGAGCAGTACTTC. V usage is TRBV29-1 and J usage is TRBJ2-7; D may be TRBD1 (6 bases). The CDR3 runs to 13 residues. Germline V lookup: CDR1 SQVTM, CDR2 ANQGSEA. V was cut by 5 bases and J by 6 bases, with 17 bases left in between.

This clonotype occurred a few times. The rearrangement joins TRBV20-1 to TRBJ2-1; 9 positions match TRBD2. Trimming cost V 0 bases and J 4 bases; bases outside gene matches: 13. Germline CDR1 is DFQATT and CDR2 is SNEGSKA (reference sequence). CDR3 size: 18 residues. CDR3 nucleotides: TGCAGTGCTAGAGATTTGGGACTAGCTGCACGGCGGTACAATGAGCAGTTCTTC. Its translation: CSARDLGLAARRYNEQFF.

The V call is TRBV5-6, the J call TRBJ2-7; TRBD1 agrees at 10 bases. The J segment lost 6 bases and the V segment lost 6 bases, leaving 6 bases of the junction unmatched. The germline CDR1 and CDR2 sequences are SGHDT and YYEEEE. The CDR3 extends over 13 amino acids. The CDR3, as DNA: TGTGCCAGCACCCGGGACAGGGGTTCCGAGCAGTACTTC. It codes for CASTRDRGSEQYF.